The entry below gives a single T cell receptor (beta chain) sequence along with its context. Its antigen is undetermined. These data belong to a study of radiotherapy plus CTLA-4 blockade in lung cancer. For the study at large: Disease control was seen in over 25% of patients, objective responses in approximately 20%. Study findings and constraints: TCR clones from tumors expanded in blood after radiotherapy plus ipilimumab.

Germline loops: CDR1 GTSNPN, CDR2 SVGIG (reference sequence). V was pared by 2 bases and J by 12 bases, with 14 bases between. This CDR3 region has 12 residues. The repertoire was sequenced with immunoSEQ multiplex PCR; TCRdb's copy has only in-frame clones and lacks some. This sample carries roughly 45,000 clones, 55% to 80% of them seen once, and the ten largest clones take around 23%. The clonotype originates from a human donor with non-small cell lung cancer who had a partial response to radiotherapy plus ipilimumab. The gene calls are TRBV30 and TRBJ2-1, with D perhaps matching TRBD2 (6 bases). This material consisted of peripheral blood, taken from a patient treated with radiotherapy plus ipilimumab. The CDR3 sequence: CAWSRPGSGQFF. The CDR3, as DNA: TGTGCCTGGAGTCGCCCCGGGAGTGGGCAGTTCTTC.